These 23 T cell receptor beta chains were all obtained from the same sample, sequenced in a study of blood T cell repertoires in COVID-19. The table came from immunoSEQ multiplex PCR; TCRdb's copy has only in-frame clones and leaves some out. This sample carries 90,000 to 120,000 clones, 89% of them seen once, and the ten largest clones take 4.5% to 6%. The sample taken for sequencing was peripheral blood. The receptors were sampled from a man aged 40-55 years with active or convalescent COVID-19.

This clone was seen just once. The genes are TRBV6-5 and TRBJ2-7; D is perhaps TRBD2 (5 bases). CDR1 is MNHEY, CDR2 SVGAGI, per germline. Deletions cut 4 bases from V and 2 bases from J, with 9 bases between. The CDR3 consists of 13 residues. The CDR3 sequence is CASSLSSTYEQYF. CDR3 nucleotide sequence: TGTGCCAGCAGTTTGTCTAGCACCTACGAGCAGTACTTC.

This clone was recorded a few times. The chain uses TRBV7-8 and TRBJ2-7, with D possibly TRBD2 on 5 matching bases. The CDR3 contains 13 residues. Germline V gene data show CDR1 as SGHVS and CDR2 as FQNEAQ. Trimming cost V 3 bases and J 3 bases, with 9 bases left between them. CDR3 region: CASSFTRDYEQYF. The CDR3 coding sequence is TGTGCCAGCAGCTTTACGAGGGACTACGAGCAGTACTTC.

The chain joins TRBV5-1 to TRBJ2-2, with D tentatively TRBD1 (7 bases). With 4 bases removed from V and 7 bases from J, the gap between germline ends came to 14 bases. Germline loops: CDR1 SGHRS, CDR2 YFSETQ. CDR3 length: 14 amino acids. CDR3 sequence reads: CASSLAGGSGELFF. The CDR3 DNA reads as TGCGCCAGCAGCCTCGCAGGGGGGAGCGGGGAGCTGTTTTTT.

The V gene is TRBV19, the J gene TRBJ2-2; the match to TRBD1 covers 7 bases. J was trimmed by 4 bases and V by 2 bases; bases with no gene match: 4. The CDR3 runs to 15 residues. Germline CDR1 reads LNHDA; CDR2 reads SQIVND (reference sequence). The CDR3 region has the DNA TGTGCCAGTAGTATACGGGACAGACGCACCGGGGAGCTGTTTTTT. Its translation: CASSIRDRRTGELFF. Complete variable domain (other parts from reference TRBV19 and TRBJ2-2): DGGITQSPKYLFRKEGQNVTLSCEQNLNHDAMYWYRQDPGQGLRLIYYSQIVNDFQKGDIAEGYSVSREKKESFPLTVTSAQKNPTAFYLCASSIRDRRTGELFFGEGSRLTVL.

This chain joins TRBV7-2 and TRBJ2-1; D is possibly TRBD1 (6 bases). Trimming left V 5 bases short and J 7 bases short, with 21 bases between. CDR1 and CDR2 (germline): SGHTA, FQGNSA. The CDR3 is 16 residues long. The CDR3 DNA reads TGTGCCAGCAGCCCCACAGGGTGGCAGTCCCGGAATGAGCAGTTCTTC. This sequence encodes CASSPTGWQSRNEQFF.

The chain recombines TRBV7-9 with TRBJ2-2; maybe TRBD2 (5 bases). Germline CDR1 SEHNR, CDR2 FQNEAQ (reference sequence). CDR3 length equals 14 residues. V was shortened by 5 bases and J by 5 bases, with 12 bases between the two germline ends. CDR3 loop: CASSPPGKTGELFF. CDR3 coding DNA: TGTGCCAGCAGCCCTCCCGGGAAGACCGGGGAGCTGTTTTTT. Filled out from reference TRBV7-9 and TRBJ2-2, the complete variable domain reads DTGVSQNPRHKITKRGQNVTFRCDPISEHNRLYWYRQTLGQGPEFLTYFQNEAQLEKSRLLSDRFSAERPKGSFSTLEIQRTEQGDSAMYLCASSPPGKTGELFFGEGSRLTVL.

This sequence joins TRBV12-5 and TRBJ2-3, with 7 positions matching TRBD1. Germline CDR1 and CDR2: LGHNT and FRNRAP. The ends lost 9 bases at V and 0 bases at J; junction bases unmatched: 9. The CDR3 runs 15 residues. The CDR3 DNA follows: TGTGCTAGCACCTTCGGACAGGCTAGCACAGATACGCAGTATTTT. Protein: CASTFGQASTDTQYF.

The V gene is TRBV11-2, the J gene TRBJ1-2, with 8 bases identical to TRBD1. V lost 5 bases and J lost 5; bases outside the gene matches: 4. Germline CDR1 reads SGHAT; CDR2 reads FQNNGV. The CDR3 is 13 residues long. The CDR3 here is CASSPDRVYGYTF. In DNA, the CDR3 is TGTGCCAGCAGCCCGGACAGGGTGTATGGCTACACCTTC.

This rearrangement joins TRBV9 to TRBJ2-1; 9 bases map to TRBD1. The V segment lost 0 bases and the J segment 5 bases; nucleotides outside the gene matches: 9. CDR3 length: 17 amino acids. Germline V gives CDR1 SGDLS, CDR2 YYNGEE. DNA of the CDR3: TGTGCCAGCAGCGTAGATTCGACAGGGGGTTTCGACAATGAGCAGTTCTTC. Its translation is CASSVDSTGGFDNEQFF.

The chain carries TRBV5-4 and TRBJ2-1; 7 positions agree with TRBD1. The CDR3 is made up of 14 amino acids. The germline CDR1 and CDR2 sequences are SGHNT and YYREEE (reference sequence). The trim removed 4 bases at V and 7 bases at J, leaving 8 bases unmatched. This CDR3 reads CASSRQGRDNEQFF. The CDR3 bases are TGTGCCAGCAGCCGACAGGGTCGAGATAATGAGCAGTTCTTC.

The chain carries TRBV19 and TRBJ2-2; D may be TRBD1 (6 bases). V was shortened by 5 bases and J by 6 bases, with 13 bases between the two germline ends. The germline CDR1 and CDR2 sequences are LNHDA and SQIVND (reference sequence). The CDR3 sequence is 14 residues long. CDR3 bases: TGTGCCAGTAGTTTCACAGGGTTGGCCGGGGAGCTGTTTTTT. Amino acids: CASSFTGLAGELFF.

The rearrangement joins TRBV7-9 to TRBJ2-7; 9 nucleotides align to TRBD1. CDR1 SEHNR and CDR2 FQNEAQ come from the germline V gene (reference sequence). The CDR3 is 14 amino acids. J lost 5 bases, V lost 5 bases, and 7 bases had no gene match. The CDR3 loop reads CASSLGTGQDEQYF. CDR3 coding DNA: TGTGCCAGCAGCCTAGGGACAGGGCAGGACGAGCAGTACTTC.

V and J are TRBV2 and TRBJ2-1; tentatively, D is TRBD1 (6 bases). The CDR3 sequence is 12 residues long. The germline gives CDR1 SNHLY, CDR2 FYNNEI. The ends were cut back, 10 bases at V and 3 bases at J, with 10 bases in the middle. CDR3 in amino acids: CATRTDYNEQFF. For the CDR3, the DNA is TGTGCCACTAGGACAGACTACAATGAGCAGTTCTTC.

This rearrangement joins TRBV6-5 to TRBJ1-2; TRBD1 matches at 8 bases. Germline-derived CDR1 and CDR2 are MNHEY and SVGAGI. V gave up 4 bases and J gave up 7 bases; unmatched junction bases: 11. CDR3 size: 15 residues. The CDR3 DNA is TGTGCCAGCAGTTCAATTGAAGCAGGGGGCAGTGGCTACACCTTC. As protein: CASSSIEAGGSGYTF.

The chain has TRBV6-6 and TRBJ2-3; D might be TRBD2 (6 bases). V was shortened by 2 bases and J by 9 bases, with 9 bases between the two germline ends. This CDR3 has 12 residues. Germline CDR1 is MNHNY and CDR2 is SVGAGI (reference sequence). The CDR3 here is CASSYGGKTQYF. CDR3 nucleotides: TGTGCCAGCAGTTACGGGGGGAAGACGCAGTATTTT.

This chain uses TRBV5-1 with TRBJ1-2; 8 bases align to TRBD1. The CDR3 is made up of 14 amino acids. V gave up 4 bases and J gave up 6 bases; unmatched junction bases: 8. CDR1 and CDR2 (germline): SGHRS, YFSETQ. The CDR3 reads CASSNGQGLDGYTF. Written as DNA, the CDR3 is TGCGCCAGCAGCAACGGACAGGGATTAGATGGCTACACCTTC.

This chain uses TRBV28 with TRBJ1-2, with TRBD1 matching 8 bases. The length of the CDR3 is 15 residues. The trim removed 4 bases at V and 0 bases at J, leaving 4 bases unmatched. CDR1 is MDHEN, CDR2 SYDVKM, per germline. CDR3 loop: CASSSQGASNYGYTF. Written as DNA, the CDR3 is TGTGCCAGCAGTTCGCAGGGGGCGTCTAACTATGGCTACACCTTC.

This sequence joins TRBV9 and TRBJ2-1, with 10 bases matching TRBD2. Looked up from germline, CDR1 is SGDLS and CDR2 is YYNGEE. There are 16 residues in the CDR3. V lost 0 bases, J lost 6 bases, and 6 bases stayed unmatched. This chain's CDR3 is CASSVEASGRRNEQFF. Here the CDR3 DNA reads TGTGCCAGCAGCGTAGAGGCTAGCGGGAGACGCAATGAGCAGTTCTTC.

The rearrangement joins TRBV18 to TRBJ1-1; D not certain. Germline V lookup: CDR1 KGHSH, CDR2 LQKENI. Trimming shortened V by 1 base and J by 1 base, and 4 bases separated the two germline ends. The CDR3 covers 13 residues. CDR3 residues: CASSPRQNTEAFF. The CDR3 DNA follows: TGTGCCAGCTCACCACGACAGAACACTGAAGCTTTCTTT.

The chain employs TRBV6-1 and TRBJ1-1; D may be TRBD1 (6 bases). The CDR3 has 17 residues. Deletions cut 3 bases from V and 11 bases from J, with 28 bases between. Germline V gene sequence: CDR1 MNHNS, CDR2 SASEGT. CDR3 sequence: CASSEAPKGTGWRIAFF. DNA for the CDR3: TGTGCCAGCAGTGAGGCACCAAAAGGTACAGGGTGGAGAATCGCTTTCTTT.

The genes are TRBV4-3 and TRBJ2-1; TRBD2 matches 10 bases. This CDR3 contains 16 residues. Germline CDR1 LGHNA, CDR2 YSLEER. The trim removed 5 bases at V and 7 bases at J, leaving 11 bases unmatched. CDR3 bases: TGCGCCAGCAGCTCGGCGGCTAGCGGGAGTAGGAATGAGCAGTTCTTC. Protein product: CASSSAASGSRNEQFF.

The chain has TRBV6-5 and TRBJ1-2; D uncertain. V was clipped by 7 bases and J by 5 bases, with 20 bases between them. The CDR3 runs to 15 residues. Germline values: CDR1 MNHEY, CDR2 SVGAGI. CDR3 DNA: TGTGCCAGCACGGATGAGCTGGGCGGAGGGTATGGCTACACCTTC. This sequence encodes CASTDELGGGYGYTF.

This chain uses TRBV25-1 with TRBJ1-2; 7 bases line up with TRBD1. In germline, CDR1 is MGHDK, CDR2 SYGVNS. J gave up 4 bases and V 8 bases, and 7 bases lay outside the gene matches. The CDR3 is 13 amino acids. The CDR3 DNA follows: TGTGCCAGCCTGAGGGCAGGGGGCTATGGCTACACCTTC. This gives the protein CASLRAGGYGYTF.